The 22 T cell receptor delta chains in this list originate from one sample, sequenced in a study of γδ T cells in repeated Plasmodium falciparum infection. Gammadelta T cells were flow-sorted from PBMC into Vgamma9/Vdelta2+ and Vdelta2-negative populations for bulk analysis. TCRdb fed the multiplex PCR reads to CATT. The table shows 75,000 to 100,000 delta-chain clones, with roughly 1.4% occurring only once. The source material was gamma-delta T cells from blood. These receptors all come from a pool of human donors (malaria-infected and uninfected, not separated).

This clone was observed a few times. TCRdb assigns this DNA the protein of a much larger clone, which departs from its translation at residue 20; this likely reflects a read error, and the protein shown comes from translating the DNA. The rearrangement links TRDV1 to TRDJ2; TRDD3 aligns across 8 bases. CDR1 TSWWSYY and CDR2 QGS come from the germline V gene. CDR3 length: 22 residues. The chain's CDR3 is CALGELLPSQAYWGYKTAQRFF. The CDR3 bases are TGTGCTCTTGGGGAATTACTGCCTTCTCAGGCCTACTGGGGATACAAGACAGCACAACGCTTCTTT.

A few counts support this clone. For this DNA, TCRdb reports the protein of a much larger clone, which diverges at residue 3, most likely from a read error; the protein presented here is translated directly from the DNA. The rearrangement links TRDV3 to TRDJ1; the match to TRDD3 covers 12 bases. The J gene is not listed in TCRdb, so it was assigned here from a DNA match to germline. V was pared by 5 bases and J by 0 bases, with 19 bases of the junction left unmatched. The CDR3 is 19 amino acids. Germline V gene sequence: CDR1 TVYSNPD, CDR2 GDNSRS (reference sequence). The CDR3 reads CALRGGTGGYRWYTDKLIF. Written as DNA, the CDR3 is TGTGCCCTTCGCGGGGGTACTGGGGGATACCGATGGTACACCGATAAACTCATCTTT.

This clone was seen repeatedly, ten times or more. TCRdb assigns this DNA the protein of a much larger clone, which departs from its translation at residue 4; this likely reflects a read error, and the protein shown comes from translating the DNA. The chain joins TRDV2 to TRDJ2; 9 nucleotides agree with TRDD3. Germline CDR1 is GEAIGNYY and CDR2 is EKD. J was trimmed by 1 base and V by 5 bases; bases with no gene match: 4. This CDR3 is 15 amino acids long. The chain's CDR3 is CACGILGDLTAQLFF. CDR3 nucleotides: TGTGCCTGTGGCATACTGGGGGATTTGACAGCACAACTCTTCTTT.

As concerns this clone: TCRdb records a much larger clone's protein for this DNA, with a difference at residue 9 that likely arises from a read error; the protein given is the translation of the DNA. The V call is TRDV1, the J call TRDJ1; D is ambiguous. The V gene lost 2 bases and the J gene lost 3 bases, with 13 bases spanning the gap. CDR1 is TSWWSYY and CDR2 is QGS in the germline V gene. This CDR3 region has 15 residues. The CDR3 DNA sequence: TGTGCTCTTGGGGAAAAGCATGGATGCGCCGATAAACTCATCTTT. Residues: CALGEKHGCADKLIF.

This clone was found a few times. This DNA's translation differs at residue 12 from TCRdb's protein, which comes from a much larger clone; a read error is likely, and the protein shown is translated from the DNA. This chain uses TRDV1 with TRDJ1; 9 nucleotides line up with TRDD3. As TCRdb names no J gene, one was assigned here on the basis of a DNA match to germline. The CDR3 runs 25 residues. Germline V lookup: CDR1 TSWWSYY, CDR2 QGS. Trimming at V came to 0 bases and at J to 0 bases, leaving 29 bases not matched to a gene. CDR3: CALGELYPTFYLPGDTPKYTDKLIF. The DNA for the CDR3 is TGTGCTCTTGGGGAACTCTATCCTACGTTTTACCTCCCGGGGGATACTCCAAAATACACCGATAAACTCATCTTT.

This clone turned up a few times. With a much larger clone just one base away, this may be a read error. V usage is TRDV3 and J usage is TRDJ1; 9 bases align to TRDD3. The J gene was missing in TCRdb and was found by matching the end of the DNA to germline. This CDR3 is built from 19 residues. The V segment lost 1 base and the J segment 3 bases; nucleotides outside the gene matches: 21. Germline V gives CDR1 TVYSNPD, CDR2 GDNSRS (reference sequence). CDR3: CAFKPFLYWGDTYADKLIF. CDR3 nucleotide sequence: TGTGCCTTTAAACCCTTCCTCTACTGGGGGGATACTTACGCCGATAAACTCATCTTT.

In its sample, this clone was seen many times. TCRdb's protein for this DNA is that of a much larger clone and differs from the translation at residue 8, likely a read error; the protein shown is the DNA translation. This rearrangement joins TRDV2 to TRDJ1; no clear D. The germline V and J ends were trimmed by 0 bases and 0 bases, with 16 bases remaining between them. From germline, CDR1 is GEAIGNYY and CDR2 EKD. This CDR3 is built from 17 residues. For the CDR3, the DNA is TGTGCCTGTGACACCGTCGCCGGTGACCCGTACACCGATAAACTCATCTTT. It specifies CACDTVAGDPYTDKLIF.

Of note for this clone: The likely explanation is a read error, given a far larger clone one base away. This chain links TRDV1 with TRDJ1; 11 bases align to TRDD3. No J gene was available from TCRdb, and it was assigned here by a germline match of the DNA. The CDR3 is 22 residues long. Germline values: CDR1 TSWWSYY, CDR2 QGS. The CDR3 spells CALGDTVFLPGGYKSLTDKLIF. CDR3 bases: TGTGCCCTTGGGGACACTGTCTTCCTCCCTGGGGGATACAAGTCACTCACCGATAAACTCATCTTT.

By sample fraction, this clone is medium-sized (0.01 to 0.1%). Other DNA sequences from this sample encode an identical CDR3 as well. The CDR3: CALGELQILWRTGGYLTDKLIF. DNA for the CDR3: TGTGCTCTTGGGGAACTTCAGATCCTATGGAGAACTGGGGGATACCTTACCGATAAACTCATCTTT. The chain joins TRDV1 to TRDJ1; 12 bases match TRDD3. Germline V CDR1 and CDR2: TSWWSYY, QGS. V lost 0 bases to trimming and J lost 2 bases; unmatched junction nucleotides: 19. The CDR3 loop spans 22 amino acids.

This clone was counted ten times or more. This likely reflects a read error, since a far larger clone is one base away. Within the sample, other DNA sequences also encode this same CDR3. The CDR3 bases are TGTGCCTGTGACACTGGGGGGTTCGGGAGCTCCTGGGACACCCGACAGATGTTTTTC. This translates into CACDTGGFGSSWDTRQMFF. The chain has TRDV2 and TRDJ3; a possible D gene is TRDD3 (6 bases). Trimming cost V 1 base and J 0 bases, with 15 bases left between them. The length of the CDR3 is 19 residues. CDR1 GEAIGNYY and CDR2 EKD come from the germline V gene.

The sample holds many counts of this clone. The V gene is TRDV1, the J gene TRDJ1; 9 bases agree with TRDD2. The J gene, left out of TCRdb, was set here by checking the DNA against germline. From germline, CDR1 is TSWWSYY and CDR2 QGS. V lost 3 bases to trimming and J lost 0 bases; unmatched junction nucleotides: 20. The CDR3 sequence is 21 residues long. This CDR3 reads CALGEGLPTGVLGINTDKLIF. The CDR3 nucleotides are TGTGCTCTTGGGGAGGGCCTTCCTACGGGGGTACTGGGGATTAACACCGATAAACTCATCTTT.

This clone was recorded a few times. A far bigger clonotype differs at one base, so this is likely a read error. This specimen includes other DNA sequences encoding the same CDR3. The rearrangement joins TRDV1 to TRDJ1; 9 nucleotides match TRDD3. Here the J gene was assigned by germline matching of the DNA, as TCRdb has none. V lost 3 bases to trimming and J lost 1 base; unmatched junction nucleotides: 9. This CDR3 is built from 17 residues. Germline V gene data show CDR1 as TSWWSYY and CDR2 as QGS. The CDR3 DNA reads TGTGCTCTTGGGGATATCTCTGGGGGATTCCTCACCGATAAACTCATCTTT. Translation: CALGDISGGFLTDKLIF.

Points on this clone: The protein TCRdb gives is from a much larger clone and does not agree with this DNA's translation at residue 7, likely a read error; the protein shown here comes from the DNA. As DNA, the CDR3 is TGTGCTCTTGGGGAGGGCTTTCCTACTAACTGGGGGATACCGGACTGGGACACCCGACAGATGTTTTTC. Translated, it gives CALGEGFPTNWGIPDWDTRQMFF. The V and J genes are TRDV1 and TRDJ3; 12 bases are shared with TRDD3. No J segment appears in TCRdb, so it was assigned here by matching the sequence to germline. The CDR3 totals 23 residues. CDR1 and CDR2 from the germline V gene are TSWWSYY and QGS. After removal of 3 bases from V and 3 bases from J, the junction contained 18 bases not matched to a gene.

The chain recombines TRDV1 with TRDJ1; D is perhaps TRDD3 (6 bases). TCRdb does not report a J gene; here it was assigned by matching the DNA to germline references. With 4 bases removed from V and 5 bases from J, the gap between germline ends came to 17 bases. CDR1 is TSWWSYY, CDR2 QGS, per germline. The length of the CDR3 is 15 residues. The CDR3 is CALGGLSGERDKLIF. The CDR3 DNA sequence: TGTGCTCTTGGGGGACTCTCGGGGGAGAGGGATAAACTCATCTTT.

About this clone itself: This DNA's translation and the protein TCRdb lists, from a much larger clone, do not match at residue 3, likely due to a read error; the protein shown is translated from the DNA. The gene calls are TRDV2 and TRDJ1, with TRDD3 identical over 13 bases. TCRdb is silent on the J gene; assignment here came from matching the DNA to germline. The CDR3 is 16 residues long. With 9 bases clipped from V and 2 bases from J, the junction kept 11 bases outside the gene matches. Germline V gives CDR1 GEAIGNYY, CDR2 EKD. The CDR3 sequence is CASVGLGDTGTDKLIF. The CDR3 bases are TGTGCCAGTGTGGGACTGGGGGATACGGGTACCGATAAACTCATCTTT.

A few counts support this clone. A far more abundant clone sits one base away, making this likely a read error. Additional DNA sequences in this sample encode the identical CDR3. The V and J genes are TRDV2 and TRDJ1; 7 bases line up with TRDD3. As TCRdb names no J gene, one was assigned here on the basis of a DNA match to germline. The CDR3 is made up of 20 amino acids. Trimming removed 7 bases from V and 2 bases from J; junction bases left unmatched: 27. CDR1 is GEAIGNYY, CDR2 EKD, per germline. The CDR3 reads CACASRWTPLGIGPTDKLIF. In DNA form, the CDR3 reads TGTGCCTGCGCGTCTCGGTGGACACCTCTGGGGATAGGACCGACCGATAAACTCATCTTT.

This clone has a handful of counts. A single base is all that separates this from a far larger clone, so a read error is likely. The same CDR3 arises from other DNA sequences in this sample as well. V is TRDV1 and J is TRDJ1, with TRDD2 matching 7 bases. Assignment of the J gene here rests on matching the DNA to germline, because TCRdb gives none. Germline CDR1 and CDR2: TSWWSYY and QGS. The length of the CDR3 is 19 residues. In DNA, the CDR3 is TGTGCCCTTGGGGAACCGGGGTTCCTACGGTCTATAGACACCGATAAACTCATCTTT. It yields the protein CALGEPGFLRSIDTDKLIF.

This clone was counted between two and nine times. The mismatch at residue 16 between this DNA's translation and the TCRdb protein of a much larger clone likely reflects a read error; the protein shown is translated from the DNA. The chain links TRDV1 to TRDJ1; D is possibly TRDD3 (5 bases). The J gene is not listed in TCRdb, so it was assigned here from a DNA match to germline. V was pared by 2 bases and J by 0 bases, with 52 bases between. Germline CDR1 and CDR2: TSWWSYY and QGS. The CDR3 consists of 29 residues. As DNA, the CDR3 is TGTGCTCTTGGGGAAGGTAGGAACAGATTCGTGTCCCGGATGGTTAAACCCCCTTACCTGGGCCCTTACACCGATAAACTCATCTTT. As protein: CALGEGRNRFVSRMVKPPYLGPYTDKLIF.

This clone has just a few counts. TCRdb's protein, taken from a much larger clone, differs from this DNA's translation at residue 17, likely owing to a read error; the protein displayed comes from the DNA. This chain uses TRDV1 with TRDJ1; 8 nucleotides match TRDD3. Per the germline V gene, CDR1 is TSWWSYY and CDR2 is QGS. J lost 1 base, V lost 1 base, and 26 bases had no gene match. This CDR3 has 23 residues. This CDR3 is CALGEPISGGLGEKNSCTDKLIF. The CDR3 nucleotides read TGTGCTCTTGGGGAACCTATATCCGGGGGGCTGGGGGAAAAAAACTCGTGCACCGATAAACTCATCTTT.

This clone showed up just a few times. A far larger clone is a single base away, which makes a read error likely. Within the sample, other DNA sequences also encode this same CDR3. The J gene is TRDJ1, the V gene TRDV3; D gene ambiguous. The CDR3 loop spans 14 amino acids. With 0 bases removed from V and 0 bases from J, the gap between germline ends came to 11 bases. From germline, CDR1 is TVYSNPD and CDR2 GDNSRS (reference sequence). CDR3 region: CAFRKTINTDKLIF. CDR3 sequence (DNA): TGTGCCTTTAGGAAAACGATCAACACCGATAAACTCATCTTT.

With respect to this clone: This DNA's translation and the protein TCRdb lists, from a much larger clone, do not match at residue 9, likely due to a read error; the protein shown is translated from the DNA. This chain uses TRDV2 with TRDJ1; D possibly corresponds to TRDD3 (5 bases). Here the J gene came from matching the DNA to germline, since TCRdb omits it. Trimming removed 0 bases at V and 5 bases at J, with 15 bases between. Germline V gene data show CDR1 as GEAIGNYY and CDR2 as EKD. This CDR3 region has 15 residues. CDR3 sequence reads: CACDTVGTRGDKLIF. DNA of the CDR3: TGTGCCTGTGACACCGTGGGGACCCGAGGGGATAAACTCATCTTT.

Comment on this clone: The TCRdb protein, from a much larger clone, departs from this DNA's translation at residue 21, likely by read error; the protein shown derives from the DNA. The chain employs TRDV1 and TRDJ1; 9 bases align to TRDD3. The germline CDR1 and CDR2 sequences are TSWWSYY and QGS. With V trimmed by 0 bases and J by 7 bases, 36 bases remained unmatched. CDR3 length: 25 amino acids. The CDR3 region is CALGELWAFLRSTGGKQGEAVKLIF. As DNA, the CDR3 is TGTGCTCTTGGGGAACTATGGGCGTTCCTACGTTCCACTGGGGGAAAACAGGGGGAGGCCGTTAAACTCATCTTT.